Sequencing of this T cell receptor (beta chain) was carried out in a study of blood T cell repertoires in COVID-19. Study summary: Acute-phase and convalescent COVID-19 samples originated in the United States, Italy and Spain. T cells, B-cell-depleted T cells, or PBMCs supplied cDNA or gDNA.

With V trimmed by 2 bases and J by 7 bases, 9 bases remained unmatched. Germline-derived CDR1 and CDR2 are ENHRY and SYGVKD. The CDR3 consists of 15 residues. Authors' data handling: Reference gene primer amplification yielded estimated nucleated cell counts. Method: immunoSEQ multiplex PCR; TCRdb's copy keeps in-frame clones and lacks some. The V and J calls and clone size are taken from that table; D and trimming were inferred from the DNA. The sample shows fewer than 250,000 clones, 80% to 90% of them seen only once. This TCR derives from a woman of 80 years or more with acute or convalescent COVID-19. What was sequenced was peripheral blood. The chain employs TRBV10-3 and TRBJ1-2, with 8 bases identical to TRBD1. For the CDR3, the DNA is TGTGCCATCAGTGAGGCGAAGACAGGGGTGGGTGGCTACACCTTC. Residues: CAISEAKTGVGGYTF.